Below, one T cell receptor beta chain is given with its context. TCRdb's copy holds only in-frame clones and misses some; the assay was immunoSEQ multiplex PCR. The data show about 49,000 clones, 90% seen once. These data come from a study of T cell changes during pregnancy in multiple sclerosis. CDR3 size: 14 residues. Germline-derived CDR1 and CDR2 are SGHRS and YFSETQ. V lost 4 bases and J lost 5, with 13 bases in between. This chain connects TRBV5-1 to TRBJ2-1; a weak D match, TRBD1 (6 bases). The sample here was peripheral blood, taken after pregnancy. This TCR derives from a female donor in good health, enrolled as a control in a pregnancy study. As DNA, the CDR3 is TGCGCCAGCAGCATCGCCGGACAGCACAATGAGCAGTTCTTC. As protein: CASSIAGQHNEQFF. Full variable domain (missing parts from reference TRBV5-1 and TRBJ2-1): KAGVTQTPRYLIKTRGQQVTLSCSPISGHRSVSWYQQTPGQGLQFLFEYFSETQRNKGNFPGRFSGRQFSNSRSEMNVSTLELGDSALYLCASSIAGQHNEQFFGPGTRLTVL.